One T cell receptor beta chain is described in this entry. In the study's own analysis: Estimates of nucleated cell counts were drawn from the amplification of reference gene primers. Sequencing was performed with immunoSEQ multiplex PCR; in TCRdb, only in-frame clones are kept and a portion is missing. That table gives V, J and clone size, and the DNA gave D and trimming. This table holds 130,000 to 150,000 clones, around 80% found once. The sample comes from a study of blood T cell repertoires in COVID-19. As for the study in general: Some COVID-19 samples were acute and others convalescent; all came from the United States, Italy and Spain. T cells, B-cell-depleted T cells, or PBMCs provided the cDNA or gDNA that served as material.

Trimming removed 3 bases from V and 6 bases from J; junction bases left unmatched: 7. CDR1 and CDR2 (germline): SGHVS, FQNEAQ. The CDR3 consists of 16 residues. Sequencing input: peripheral blood. The clonotype comes from a woman aged 50 to 65 in a cohort sampled during active or convalescent COVID-19. This chain connects TRBV7-8 to TRBJ2-2; 10 nucleotides match TRBD2. The CDR3 DNA follows: TGTGCCAGCAGCTTCCTAGCGGGGGTTTACGCCGGGGAGCTGTTTTTT. Translating gives CASSFLAGVYAGELFF. The whole variable domain, filled in from reference TRBV7-8 and TRBJ2-2, reads GAGVSQSPRYKVAKRGQDVALRCDPISGHVSLFWYQQALGQGPEFLTYFQNEAQLDKSGLPSDRFFAERPEGSVSTLKIQRTQQEDSAVYLCASSFLAGVYAGELFFGEGSRLTVL.